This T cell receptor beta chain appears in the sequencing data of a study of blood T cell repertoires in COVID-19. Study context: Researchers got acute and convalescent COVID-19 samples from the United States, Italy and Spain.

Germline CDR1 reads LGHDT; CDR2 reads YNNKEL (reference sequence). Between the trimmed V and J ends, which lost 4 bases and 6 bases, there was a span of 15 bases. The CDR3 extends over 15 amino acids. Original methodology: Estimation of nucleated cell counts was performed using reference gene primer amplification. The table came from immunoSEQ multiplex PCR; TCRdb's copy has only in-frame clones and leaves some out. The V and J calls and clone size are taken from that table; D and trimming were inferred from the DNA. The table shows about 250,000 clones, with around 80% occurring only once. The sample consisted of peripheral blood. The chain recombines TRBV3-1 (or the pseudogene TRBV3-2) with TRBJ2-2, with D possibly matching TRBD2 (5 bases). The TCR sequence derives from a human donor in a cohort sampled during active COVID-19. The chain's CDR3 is CASSPRALGAGELFF. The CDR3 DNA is TGTGCCAGCAGCCCGCGGGCTTTAGGAGCCGGGGAGCTGTTTTTT.